The rows below give T cell receptor beta chains drawn from one sample of a study of blood T cell repertoires in COVID-19. Libraries were prepared by immunoSEQ multiplex PCR; TCRdb keeps only in-frame clonotypes and omits some of them. The data show some 270,000 clones, with 70% to 90% seen just once and roughly 4% held by the top ten. The sequenced material came from PBMCs or T cells enriched from blood (not recorded which). Receptor source: a woman in her twenties or thirties who had recovered from COVID-19. Each CDR3 is given with its conserved first and last residue. Fields, in order: J gene, clone size, D gene, V gene, CDR3 DNA, CDR3 protein. A D gene is named only where the DNA matches it firmly. Only part of the rows carry a size: once, few, many, or a class if the clone is expanded.

J: TRBJ2-5
size: -
D: TRBD1
V: TRBV6-1
DNA: TGTGCCAGCAGTGGACCTCTCCCCGCAGGGGGCTTTGAGACCCAGTACTTC
CDR3: CASSGPLPAGGFETQYF

J: TRBJ2-7
size: once
D: -
V: TRBV11-2
DNA: TGTGCCAGCAGCTTAGAAGAGACAACGTGGTACGAGCAGTACTTC
CDR3: CASSLEETTWYEQYF

J: TRBJ1-2
size: -
D: -
V: TRBV18
DNA: TGTGCCAGCTCACCAAGGACAGAATCTGGCTACACCTTC
CDR3: CASSPRTESGYTF

J: TRBJ1-2
size: -
D: TRBD1
V: TRBV6-5
DNA: TGTGCCAGCAGTTACGGAGGGACAGGGTCAGATGGCTACACCTTC
CDR3: CASSYGGTGSDGYTF

J: TRBJ1-5
size: -
D: -
V: TRBV7-8
DNA: TGTGCCAGCAGCTTAGGCAGGGTGAATCAGCCCCAGCATTTT
CDR3: CASSLGRVNQPQHF

J: TRBJ1-2
size: -
D: -
V: TRBV7-9
DNA: TGTGCCAGCAGTCGTCAGGGGTTGCGCTATGGCTACACCTTC
CDR3: CASSRQGLRYGYTF

J: TRBJ2-7
size: -
D: -
V: TRBV7-8
DNA: TGTGCCAGCAGCCCCCGGGCAGGGGTCGAGCAGTACTTC
CDR3: CASSPRAGVEQYF

J: TRBJ2-6
size: -
D: -
V: TRBV7-3
DNA: TGTGCCAGCAGCCTTAGGAGCGGGGCCAACGTCCTGACTTTC
CDR3: CASSLRSGANVLTF

J: TRBJ1-4
size: -
D: -
V: TRBV29-1
DNA: TGCAGCGTTGGAGCAGGGGAGGGAACTAATGAAAAACTGTTTTTT
CDR3: CSVGAGEGTNEKLFF

J: TRBJ2-3
size: -
D: -
V: TRBV4-2
DNA: TGTGCCAGCAGCCAAGTAAGCGGGCGGCCAGATACGCAGTATTTT
CDR3: CASSQVSGRPDTQYF

J: TRBJ1-5
size: -
D: -
V: TRBV28
DNA: TGTGCCAGCAGTTCATATCAGCCCCAGCATTTT
CDR3: CASSSYQPQHF

J: TRBJ1-1
size: -
D: -
V: TRBV2
DNA: TGTGCCAGCAGTGAAGCAGCGAACACTGAAGCTTTCTTT
CDR3: CASSEAANTEAFF

J: TRBJ2-3
size: once
D: TRBD2
V: TRBV19
DNA: TGTGCCAGTAGTATCGGGACTAAAGATACGCAGTATTTT
CDR3: CASSIGTKDTQYF

J: TRBJ2-1
size: -
D: -
V: TRBV20-1
DNA: TGCAGTGCTAGTCTTTCCATAGCGGCAAATGAGCAGTTCTTC
CDR3: CSASLSIAANEQFF

J: TRBJ1-2
size: -
D: -
V: TRBV10-1
DNA: TGCGCCAGCAGTGGAACAGGAGAGTATGGCTACACCTTC
CDR3: CASSGTGEYGYTF

J: TRBJ2-5
size: -
D: TRBD2
V: TRBV4-2
DNA: TGTGCCAGCAGCCAAGAAGCTAGCGGGGGATCCGGGAGCGAGACCCAGTACTTC
CDR3: CASSQEASGGSGSETQYF

J: TRBJ1-1
size: -
D: TRBD1
V: TRBV5-5
DNA: TGTGCCAGCAGCTTCAGAGACAGGACAGGGGCTACAAACACTGAAGCTTTCTTT
CDR3: CASSFRDRTGATNTEAFF

J: TRBJ1-5
size: -
D: -
V: TRBV11-2
DNA: TGTGCCAGCAGCTTAGATACGGGGGGACAGCCCCAGCATTTT
CDR3: CASSLDTGGQPQHF

J: TRBJ2-1
size: few
D: -
V: TRBV7-7
DNA: TGTGCCTTTCGGAGGGGGCCTACGACCTCAAGTGAGCAGTTCTTC
CDR3: CAFRRGPTTSSEQFF

J: TRBJ2-5
size: -
D: -
V: TRBV11-2
DNA: TGTGCCAGCAGCTTAAGTACAGGGCAAGAGACCCAGTACTTC
CDR3: CASSLSTGQETQYF

J: TRBJ2-1
size: -
D: -
V: TRBV24-1
DNA: TGTGCCACCAGTGATCCCTCGGGGATATTAGACTACAATGAGCAGTTCTTC
CDR3: CATSDPSGILDYNEQFF

J: TRBJ2-7
size: -
D: TRBD2
V: TRBV13
DNA: TGTGCCAGCAGCTCTAGCGGGGGCTACGAGCAGTACTTC
CDR3: CASSSSGGYEQYF

J: TRBJ2-7
size: -
D: TRBD2
V: TRBV7-6
DNA: TGTGCCAGCAGCCTACTAGCGGGGACCTACGAGCAGTACTTC
CDR3: CASSLLAGTYEQYF

J: TRBJ2-3
size: -
D: -
V: TRBV21-1
DNA: TGTGCCAGCAGCACGCTGGAGGGGCGACCCACAGATACGCAGTATTTT
CDR3: CASSTLEGRPTDTQYF

J: TRBJ2-5
size: -
D: -
V: TRBV24-1
DNA: TGTGCCACCAGTGATCCCCCTTACTCCGTGGCCCAGTACTTC
CDR3: CATSDPPYSVAQYF

J: TRBJ2-1
size: -
D: TRBD2
V: TRBV7-9
DNA: TGTGCCAGCAGCCCCGGTCCTAGCGGCAATGAGCAGTTCTTC
CDR3: CASSPGPSGNEQFF

J: TRBJ1-2
size: -
D: TRBD1
V: TRBV5-1
DNA: TGCGCCAGCAGGACCGGGACAGGCCCTGTGGGCTATGGCTACACCTTC
CDR3: CASRTGTGPVGYGYTF

J: TRBJ1-6
size: -
D: -
V: TRBV7-9
DNA: TGTGCCAGCAGCTTAGGGGGGAGGGGTGGCGGCTCACCCCTCCACTTT
CDR3: CASSLGGRGGGSPLHF

J: TRBJ1-3
size: -
D: -
V: TRBV6-5
DNA: TGTGCCAGCAGTTTCATGAGCTCTGGAAACACCATATATTTT
CDR3: CASSFMSSGNTIYF

J: TRBJ1-2
size: -
D: TRBD1
V: TRBV19
DNA: TGTGCCAGTAAGGATTTTATGCAACAGGGGGCTTCCGGCTACACCTTC
CDR3: CASKDFMQQGASGYTF

J: TRBJ1-3
size: -
D: -
V: TRBV5-6
DNA: TGTGCCAGCAGCTTGTTCTCGCAGGCCGCTGGAAACACCATATATTTT
CDR3: CASSLFSQAAGNTIYF

J: TRBJ2-3
size: -
D: TRBD2
V: TRBV6-1
DNA: TGTGCCAGCAGTGAACTTCCGACTCTAGCGGGAGGGGCAGATACGCAGTATTTT
CDR3: CASSELPTLAGGADTQYF

J: TRBJ2-5
size: few
D: TRBD2
V: TRBV5-1
DNA: TGCGCCAGCCCTCGAGCTAGCGGCCAAGAGACCCAGTACTTC
CDR3: CASPRASGQETQYF

J: TRBJ1-3
size: -
D: -
V: TRBV27
DNA: TGTGCCAGCAGTTTTAGGGGGGGCTCTGGAAACACCATATATTTT
CDR3: CASSFRGGSGNTIYF

J: TRBJ2-7
size: -
D: TRBD2
V: TRBV6-4
DNA: TGTGCCAGCAGTGACTCGAAGCTAGCGGGAGGGGCCTACGAGCAGTACTTC
CDR3: CASSDSKLAGGAYEQYF

J: TRBJ1-5
size: -
D: -
V: TRBV24-1
DNA: TGTGCCACCAGTGATTCCAGGGTCGGCGGCAATCAGCCCCAGCATTTT
CDR3: CATSDSRVGGNQPQHF

J: TRBJ1-1
size: -
D: -
V: TRBV19
DNA: TGTGCCAGTAGTCAAGCCCAGGGTTATCTAGACACTGAAGCTTTCTTT
CDR3: CASSQAQGYLDTEAFF

J: TRBJ1-2
size: -
D: -
V: TRBV27
DNA: TGTGCCAGCAGTTTCGGGCGAGGGAATGGCTACACCTTC
CDR3: CASSFGRGNGYTF

J: TRBJ1-5
size: once
D: TRBD1
V: TRBV6-2/TRBV6-3
DNA: TGTGCCAGCAGTTTAGGAGGGGGCGTCAATCAGCCCCAGCATTTT
CDR3: CASSLGGGVNQPQHF

J: TRBJ2-2
size: -
D: -
V: TRBV3-1/TRBV3-2
DNA: TGTGCCAGCAGCCAAGAAGGCCGGGGCACCGGGGAGCTGTTTTTT
CDR3: CASSQEGRGTGELFF

J: TRBJ2-5
size: -
D: -
V: TRBV11-2
DNA: TGTGCCAGCAGCTTACGGTTTATTGGAGAGACCCAGTACTTC
CDR3: CASSLRFIGETQYF